Detailed here is one T cell receptor (beta chain). Its cognate antigen is unknown. The sample comes from a study of radiotherapy plus CTLA-4 blockade in lung cancer. Whole-study context: Of all patients, under 20% responded objectively and approximately 30% showed disease control. Study-level findings and limits: In blood, early T cell clone dynamics reportedly predicted response best, together with interferon-beta. Expansion in blood of tumor-derived TCR clones was seen after radiotherapy plus ipilimumab.

TCRdb's table, derived via immunoSEQ multiplex PCR, lists solely in-frame clones and lacks some. The sample consists of about 80,000 clones, roughly 86% of them appearing once. Focal radiation with ipilimumab CTLA-4 blockade was given to patients with chemo-refractory metastatic non-small-cell lung cancer. The CDR3 loop spans 13 amino acids. Germline lookup yields CDR1 SQVTM and CDR2 ANQGSEA. The V and J ends lost 6 bases and 4 bases, in that order; junction bases with no gene match: 5. The clonotype originates from a human donor with non-small cell lung cancer who had stable disease on radiotherapy plus ipilimumab. The J gene is TRBJ1-5, the V gene TRBV29-1; 8 bases line up with TRBD1. Source: peripheral blood, taken from a patient treated with radiotherapy plus ipilimumab. In DNA form, the CDR3 reads TGCAGCGTGGGGGACAGGCTGAATCAGCCCCAGCATTTT. Its translation: CSVGDRLNQPQHF.